This T cell receptor (beta chain) comes out of a study of blood T cell repertoires in COVID-19. Study summary: Sites across the United States, Italy and Spain contributed samples from acute and convalescent COVID-19.

Those who participated ranged in age from roughly 18 to 90 years and resided in under 25 US areas. Allocation to cohorts depended on clinical history reported by the participants. The germline V gene encodes CDR1 SGHTA and CDR2 FQGNSA. The CDR3 has 15 residues. The V and J ends lost 5 bases and 1 base respectively, with 13 bases between them. Using immunoSEQ multiplex PCR, the repertoire was profiled, and TCRdb retains in-frame clones only, with some absent. The repertoire holds 190,000 or so clones, with roughly 87% as singletons. The receptor was derived from a young man with acute COVID-19. This rearrangement joins TRBV7-2 to TRBJ2-3; D is undetermined. The sample was PBMCs or T cells enriched from blood (not recorded which). CDR3 sequence reads: CASSVVRSGTDTQYF. CDR3 DNA: TGTGCCAGCAGCGTAGTACGGAGCGGCACAGATACGCAGTATTTT.